Listed below are T cell receptor beta chains from one sample, sequenced in a study of T cells in localized non-small cell lung cancer. Method: immunoSEQ multiplex PCR; TCRdb's copy keeps in-frame clones and lacks some. The sample contains about 25,000 clones, 80% to 95% of which appear only once. Sequences were derived from peripheral blood, sampled before any cancer treatment. The origin of the receptors is a man between 40 and 75 years old with stage III squamous cell lung carcinoma. Both conserved end residues are part of each CDR3. A D gene is named only where the DNA matches it firmly. Some rows mark clone size as missing; the rest say once, few, many or name a class of expanded clone.

d_gene	j_gene	v_gene	abundance	CDR3aa	CDR3nt
NA	TRBJ2-7	TRBV6-1	NA	CASSTNYEQYF	TGTGCCAGCAGTACCAACTACGAGCAGTACTTC
NA	TRBJ2-7	TRBV27	once	CASSPLTPYEQYF	TGTGCCAGCAGCCCACTAACCCCCTACGAGCAGTACTTC
TRBD1	TRBJ2-5	TRBV29-1	NA	CSVDAGQGETQYF	TGCAGCGTTGATGCGGGACAGGGAGAGACCCAGTACTTC
NA	TRBJ2-5	TRBV19	NA	CASSIGRSGETQYF	TGTGCCAGTAGTATCGGTCGTAGCGGCGAGACCCAGTACTTC
NA	TRBJ2-7	TRBV2	NA	CASSPQGGEQYF	TGTGCCAGCAGTCCACAGGGTGGCGAGCAGTACTTC
TRBD2	TRBJ2-2	TRBV19	NA	CATRLAGGSGELFF	TGTGCCACCAGACTAGCGGGAGGTTCCGGGGAGCTGTTTTTT
TRBD2	TRBJ2-7	TRBV29-1	NA	CSATSGRAYEQYF	TGCAGCGCAACTAGCGGGAGGGCATACGAGCAGTACTTC
NA	TRBJ2-5	TRBV5-1	NA	CASSWRDSFGETQYF	TGCGCCAGCAGCTGGCGGGACAGCTTTGGGGAGACCCAGTACTTC
TRBD1	TRBJ1-2	TRBV6-5	NA	CASSYSRGSNYGYTF	TGTGCCAGCAGTTACTCCAGGGGGTCTAACTATGGCTACACCTTC
NA	TRBJ1-2	TRBV29-1	NA	CSVLVGGNYGYTF	TGCAGCGTCCTGGTAGGGGGGAACTATGGCTACACCTTC
TRBD2	TRBJ2-3	TRBV4-2	NA	CASSQATIAGESDTQYF	TGTGCCAGCAGCCAAGCTACTATAGCGGGAGAATCAGATACGCAGTATTTT
NA	TRBJ2-7	TRBV4-3	NA	CASSQEALSYEQYF	TGCGCCAGCAGCCAAGAGGCACTAAGCTACGAGCAGTACTTC
NA	TRBJ1-1	TRBV10-3	few	CAIRPGGNTEAFF	TGTGCCATCAGGCCGGGGGGAAACACTGAAGCTTTCTTT
NA	TRBJ2-2	TRBV19	once	CASSIEATNTGELFF	TGTGCCAGTAGTATAGAGGCGACGAACACCGGGGAGCTGTTTTTT
TRBD2	TRBJ2-1	TRBV28	NA	CASSLTSGRRNEQFF	TGTGCCAGCAGTTTGACTAGCGGGAGAAGAAATGAGCAGTTCTTC
TRBD1	TRBJ2-7	TRBV9	NA	CASSVGPGGMVDEQYF	TGTGCCAGCAGCGTAGGCCCAGGGGGTATGGTCGACGAGCAGTACTTC
NA	TRBJ2-1	TRBV21-1	NA	CASSKGKTSGGSLNEQFF	TGTGCCAGCAGCAAAGGTAAAACTAGCGGGGGGTCCCTGAATGAGCAGTTCTTC
TRBD1	TRBJ1-1	TRBV27	NA	CASSASGTGSEAFF	TGTGCCAGCAGCGCCTCCGGGACAGGGTCTGAAGCTTTCTTT
NA	TRBJ1-1	TRBV6-1	NA	CASRGGTANTEAFF	TGTGCCAGCAGGGGCGGTACAGCGAACACTGAAGCTTTCTTT
NA	TRBJ2-7	TRBV30	NA	CAWVTSYEQYF	TGTGCCTGGGTGACTAGCTACGAGCAGTACTTC